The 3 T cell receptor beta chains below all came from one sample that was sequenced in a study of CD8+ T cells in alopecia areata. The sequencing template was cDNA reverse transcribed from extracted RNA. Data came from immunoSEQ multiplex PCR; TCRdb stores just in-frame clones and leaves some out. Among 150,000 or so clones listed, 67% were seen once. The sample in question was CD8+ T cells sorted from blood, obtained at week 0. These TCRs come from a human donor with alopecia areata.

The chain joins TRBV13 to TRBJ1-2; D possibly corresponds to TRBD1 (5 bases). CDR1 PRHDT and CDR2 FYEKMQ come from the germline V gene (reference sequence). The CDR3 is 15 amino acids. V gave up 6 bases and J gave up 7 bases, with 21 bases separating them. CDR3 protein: CASRTSGGVRIGYTF. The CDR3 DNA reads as TGTGCCAGCAGGACCTCCGGAGGGGTCCGAATTGGCTACACCTTC.

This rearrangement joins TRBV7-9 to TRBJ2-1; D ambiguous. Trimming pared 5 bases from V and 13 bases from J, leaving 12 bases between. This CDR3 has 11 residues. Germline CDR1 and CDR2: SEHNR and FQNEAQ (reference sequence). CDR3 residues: CASSLTPQQFF. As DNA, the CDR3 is TGTGCCAGCAGCCTAACCCCACAACAGTTCTTC.

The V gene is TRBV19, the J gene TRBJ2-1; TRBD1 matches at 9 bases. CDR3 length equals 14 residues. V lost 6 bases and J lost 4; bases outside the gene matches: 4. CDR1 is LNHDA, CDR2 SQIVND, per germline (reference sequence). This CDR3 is CASRTDRGYNEQFF. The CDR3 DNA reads TGTGCCAGTAGGACGGACAGGGGATACAATGAGCAGTTCTTC.